A single sample is the source of the 27 T cell receptor beta chains below, sequenced in a study of neurological immune-mediated disorders. TCRdb used MiXCR to reprocess the 5' RACE reads, holding one entry per CDR3 protein. The sample shows tens of thousands of distinct CDR3 sequences, about 13% of them seen only once. As for time point: longitudinal time-point 2. Sequencing was done on a sample of PBMCs. Source of these receptors: a woman aged 40 to 50 in good health.

This clonotype showed up many times. The chain joins TRBV29-1 to TRBJ1-2; 7 positions match TRBD1. The CDR3 is made up of 13 amino acids. Germline CDR1 and CDR2: SQVTM and ANQGSEA. J gave up 8 bases and V 3 bases, and 9 bases lay outside the gene matches. CDR3 coding DNA: TGCAGCGTTGACGCAGGGGGGGCGATAGGCTACACCTTC. Translated, it gives CSVDAGGAIGYTF.

The genes are TRBV9 and TRBJ1-2; maybe TRBD1 (5 bases). Trimming left V 6 bases short and J 4 bases short, with 19 bases between. The CDR3 is 15 residues long. Germline CDR1 reads SGDLS; CDR2 reads YYNGEE. The CDR3 loop is CASTTTPDIAYGYTF. In nucleotides, the CDR3 is TGTGCCAGCACCACTACTCCGGACATCGCCTATGGCTACACCTTC.

The table lists this clonotype with many counts. The rearrangement uses TRBV20-1 and TRBJ2-1; 9 nucleotides match TRBD1. Trimming at V came to 2 bases and at J to 9 bases, leaving 11 bases not matched to a gene. The CDR3 has 15 residues. The germline gives CDR1 DFQATT, CDR2 SNEGSKA (reference sequence). The CDR3 here is CSARFGTGNRGEQFF. CDR3 nucleotides: TGCAGTGCTAGATTCGGGACAGGGAACCGCGGTGAGCAGTTCTTC.

On this clonotype itself: Compared with germline, one end of the junction differs, possibly owing to a read error. This chain uses TRBV4-1 with TRBJ2-7, with D possibly matching TRBD2 (5 bases). This CDR3 is built from 16 residues. Germline CDR1 and CDR2: MGHRA and YSYEKL. In DNA, the CDR3 is TGCTCCAGCAGCCAAGGACTCGGTTTGGGCAGATCGGAGCAGTACTTC. Amino acids: CSSSQGLGLGRSEQYF.

This clonotype was observed at least ten times. The rearrangement joins TRBV29-1 to TRBJ2-1, with D possibly being TRBD2 (6 bases). Looked up from germline, CDR1 is SQVTM and CDR2 is ANQGSEA. With 7 bases removed from V and 7 bases from J, the gap between germline ends came to 11 bases. The CDR3 extends over 11 amino acids. The CDR3 sequence: CSATRNNEQFF. The CDR3, as DNA: TGCAGCGCGACTAGAAATAATGAGCAGTTCTTC.

This clonotype occurred many times. V and J are TRBV12-3 or TRBV12-4 and TRBJ2-3; 7 bases align to TRBD2. The CDR3 is 14 amino acids. The junction had 6 bases not matched to a gene; V was cut back by 9 bases and J by 0 bases. The CDR3 DNA reads TGTGCCAGGCGGCAGGGAGGGAGCACAGATACGCAGTATTTT. This encodes CARRQGGSTDTQYF.

There are many counts of this clonotype. V and J are TRBV29-1 and TRBJ1-2; 7 bases are a match to TRBD1. Per the germline V gene, CDR1 is SQVTM and CDR2 is ANQGSEA. CDR3 length equals 12 residues. Trimming removed 1 base from V and 10 bases from J; junction bases left unmatched: 6. The CDR3 loop is CSVEVTDRYYTF. CDR3 in DNA: TGCAGCGTTGAAGTTACGGACAGGTACTACACCTTC.

This clonotype was seen only a few times. This may be a read error, as it is one base from a much larger clone. This likely comes from a read error, as the CDR3 has no conserved phenylalanine or tryptophan at its end. This sequence joins TRBV5-1 and TRBJ2-1, with 8 bases lining up with TRBD2. Looked up from germline, CDR1 is SGHRS and CDR2 is YFSETQ. The V gene end was trimmed by 0 bases and the J gene end by 4 bases; junction bases not matched to a gene: 6. The CDR3 runs 16 residues. The CDR3 is CASSLGSGREYNEQFY. Written as DNA, the CDR3 is TGCGCCAGCAGCTTGGGGAGCGGGAGAGAGTACAATGAGCAGTTCTAC.

This clonotype was picked up many times. One junction end does not reproduce the germline sequence, and a read error may be involved. J is TRBJ2-3 and V is TRBV7-7, with D hard to call. The CDR3 loop spans 13 amino acids. CDR1 SSHAT and CDR2 FNYEAQ come from the germline V gene (reference sequence). The CDR3 nucleotides are TGTGCTAGCAGCACCCTCATGGGAGATACGCAGTATTTT. Translated, it gives CASSTLMGDTQYF.

The chain joins TRBV7-2 to TRBJ2-5; 8 nucleotides align to TRBD2. This CDR3 is 14 amino acids long. V shed 1 base, J shed 5 bases, and the junction held 3 bases outside the gene matches. Looked up from germline, CDR1 is SGHTA and CDR2 is FQGNSA. CDR3 loop: CASSLVPGGETQYF. As DNA, the CDR3 is TGTGCCAGCAGCTTAGTTCCGGGGGGGGAGACCCAGTACTTC.

This clonotype occurred a few times. The chain employs TRBV5-8 and TRBJ2-1, with 13 nucleotides matching TRBD2. Unmatched junction bases numbered 9, after V lost 5 bases and J lost 1 base. CDR3 size: 18 residues. The V gene's germline CDR1 is SGHTS and CDR2 YDEGEE. CDR3 loop: CASSRTSGSGWSYNEQFF. In nucleotides, the CDR3 is TGTGCCAGCAGTCGGACTAGCGGGAGCGGATGGTCCTACAATGAGCAGTTCTTC.

V is TRBV6-1 and J is TRBJ2-7, with D hard to call. The CDR3 runs 15 residues. The V end was cut by 1 base, the J end by 4 bases, with 14 bases between. The germline V gene has CDR1 MNHNS and CDR2 SASEGT. The CDR3 region is CASSEDQLGSYEQYF. CDR3 in DNA: TGTGCCAGCAGTGAAGATCAGTTAGGGTCTTACGAGCAGTACTTC.

This clonotype was counted many times. V is TRBV3-2 and J is TRBJ2-5; the DNA was not compared with TRBD2, the D call given in the table. TRBV3-2 is a known pseudogene. The length of the CDR3 is 17 residues. The CDR3 sequence: CATSPTRGQRVGETQYF. The CDR3 nucleotides read TGTGCCACCTCACCCACGCGAGGGCAACGAGTAGGGGAGACCCAGTACTTC.

The sample holds many counts of this clonotype. The chain employs TRBV7-9 and TRBJ2-3, with TRBD1 matching over 12 bases. This CDR3 comprises 18 residues. With V trimmed by 5 bases and J by 4 bases, 13 bases remained unmatched. The germline CDR1 and CDR2 sequences are SEHNR and FQNEAQ (reference sequence). Here the CDR3 DNA reads TGTGCCAGCAGCGTAGATCTAGGGACAGGGGGCGCGGCAGATACGCAGTATTTT. Protein: CASSVDLGTGGAADTQYF.

This clonotype was found many times. V is TRBV5-1 and J is TRBJ2-1; D is possibly TRBD1 or TRBD2 (5 bases each). Trimming removed 0 bases at V and 5 bases at J, with 15 bases between. Per the germline V gene, CDR1 is SGHRS and CDR2 is YFSETQ. This CDR3 has 16 residues. CDR3 in amino acids: CASSLGGAPRDNEQFF. CDR3 DNA sequence: TGCGCCAGCAGCTTGGGAGGGGCACCAAGGGACAATGAGCAGTTCTTC.

At least ten counts were recorded for this clonotype. The rearrangement links TRBV5-1 to TRBJ2-7; D perhaps matches TRBD2 (5 bases). CDR3 length equals 14 residues. V gave up 0 bases and J gave up 1 base, with 8 bases separating them. Germline CDR1 reads SGHRS; CDR2 reads YFSETQ. The CDR3: CASSLVGGSYEQYF. In DNA, the CDR3 is TGCGCCAGCAGCTTGGTCGGCGGGTCCTACGAGCAGTACTTC.

Note on this clonotype: At one of its ends the junction is not consistent with the germline gene, which may arise from a read error. This chain uses TRBV4-1 with TRBJ2-6, with D possibly TRBD2 on 6 matching bases. The CDR3 totals 15 residues. CDR1 and CDR2 (germline): MGHRA, YSYEKL. CDR3 sequence reads: CARSPLDGTVNVLTF. In DNA form, the CDR3 reads TGCGCCAGAAGCCCCCTTGACGGGACTGTCAACGTCCTGACTTTC.

This clonotype was counted ten times or more. The chain has TRBV20-1 and TRBJ2-4; the match to TRBD1 covers 8 bases. The V gene's germline CDR1 is DFQATT and CDR2 SNEGSKA (reference sequence). This CDR3 comprises 14 residues. V trimming: 4 bases; J trimming: 6 bases; junction bases outside the gene matches: 8. This CDR3 reads CSATDRDRLNIQYF. Here the CDR3 DNA reads TGCAGTGCTACGGACCGGGACAGGTTAAACATTCAGTACTTC.

This clonotype has ten or more counts. The V and J genes are TRBV14 and TRBJ2-2, with D perhaps TRBD1 (5 bases). This CDR3 has 13 amino acids. In germline, CDR1 is SGHDN, CDR2 FVKESK. Trimming pared 5 bases from V and 7 bases from J, leaving 11 bases between. The CDR3 here is CASSIVGDGELFF. The CDR3 coding sequence is TGTGCCAGCAGCATTGTAGGGGACGGGGAGCTGTTTTTT.

This clonotype was seen more than once but under ten times. This sequence joins TRBV2 and TRBJ2-1; 8 bases are a match to TRBD2. V shed 5 bases and J 8 bases; nucleotides not matched to a gene: 5. This CDR3 is 13 amino acids long. Germline CDR1 SNHLY, CDR2 FYNNEI. As DNA, the CDR3 is TGTGCCAGCAGTCCGGGGGGGGTCGATGAGCAGTTCTTC. Its protein product is CASSPGGVDEQFF.

In its sample, this clonotype was seen many times. The chain recombines TRBV10-3 with TRBJ1-1; tentative D call: TRBD1 (6 bases). Trimming removed 2 bases from V and 11 bases from J, with 21 bases in between. The CDR3 extends over 15 amino acids. Germline V lookup: CDR1 ENHRY, CDR2 SYGVKD. The CDR3 bases are TGTGCCATCAGTGAGCCTCGAAGTGGGGGCGTATTGGCTTTCTTT. Its protein is CAISEPRSGGVLAFF.

This clonotype was recorded many times. The chain employs TRBV20-1 and TRBJ2-7; TRBD2 agrees at 9 bases. CDR1 is DFQATT and CDR2 is SNEGSKA in the germline V gene (reference sequence). V gave up 0 bases and J gave up 4 bases; unmatched junction bases: 10. This CDR3 spans 16 amino acids. The CDR3 region has the DNA TGCAGTGCTAGAGAGCATGCTAGCGGGGATATTTACGAGCAGTACTTC. It encodes CSAREHASGDIYEQYF.

This clonotype was seen at least ten times. The V gene is TRBV7-2, the J gene TRBJ1-3; a weak D match, TRBD1 (5 bases). The CDR3 has 15 residues. Germline V gene data show CDR1 as SGHTA and CDR2 as FQGNSA. V lost 0 bases to trimming and J lost 4 bases, with 10 bases between them. In nucleotides, the CDR3 is TGTGCCAGCAGCTTAGCGTTGGGGACCGGAAACACCATATATTTT. Its translation is CASSLALGTGNTIYF.

In this sample, this clonotype is medium-sized (0.01 to 0.1%). The gene calls are TRBV24-1 and TRBJ2-1, with 9 positions matching TRBD1. V lost 11 bases, J lost 6 bases, and 7 bases stayed unmatched. CDR1 and CDR2 from the germline V gene are KGHDR and SFDVKD. The CDR3 runs 13 residues. The CDR3 nucleotides are TGTGCCAACCAGGCACAGGGGGCCAATGAGCAGTTCTTC. Translating it yields CANQAQGANEQFF.

In its sample, this clonotype was seen many times. This sequence joins TRBV5-1 and TRBJ1-5; unclear D gene. The CDR3 consists of 13 residues. The V end lost 0 bases, the J end lost 7 bases, and 8 bases lay between the germline ends. Germline loops: CDR1 SGHRS, CDR2 YFSETQ. Here the CDR3 reads CASSLDWGQPQHF. The CDR3 DNA reads TGCGCCAGCAGCTTGGATTGGGGACAGCCCCAGCATTTT.

This clonotype has a count of ten or more. This chain uses TRBV4-1 with TRBJ2-3; a weak D match, TRBD1 (6 bases). Germline V gene data show CDR1 as MGHRA and CDR2 as YSYEKL. Deletions cut 4 bases from V and 5 bases from J, with 22 bases between. The CDR3 length is 17 residues. The DNA of the CDR3 is TGCGCCAGCAGCCCCGACTCATCCGCAGGGGCCGGAGATACGCAGTATTTT. Translation gives CASSPDSSAGAGDTQYF.

This clonotype is judged medium-sized (0.01 to 0.1%). V usage is TRBV4-3 and J usage is TRBJ2-5; D remains unclear. The germline V gene has CDR1 LGHNA and CDR2 YSLEER. This CDR3 contains 14 residues. V shed 0 bases and J shed 5 bases, with 10 bases lying between them. CDR3 nucleotide sequence: TGCGCCAGCAGCCAAGACCCGACGCGGGAGACCCAGTACTTC. Amino acid sequence: CASSQDPTRETQYF.